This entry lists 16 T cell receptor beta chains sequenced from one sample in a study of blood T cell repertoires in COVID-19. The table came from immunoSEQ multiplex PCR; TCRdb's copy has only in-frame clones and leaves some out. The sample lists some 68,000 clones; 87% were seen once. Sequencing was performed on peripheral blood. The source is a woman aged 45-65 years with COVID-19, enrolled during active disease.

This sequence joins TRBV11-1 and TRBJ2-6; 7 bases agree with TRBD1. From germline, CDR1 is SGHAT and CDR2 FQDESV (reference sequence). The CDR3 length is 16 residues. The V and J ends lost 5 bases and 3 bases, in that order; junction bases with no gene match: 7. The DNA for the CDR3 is TGTGCCAGCAGCGGGCCGACAGGGATTGGGGCCAACGTCCTGACTTTC. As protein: CASSGPTGIGANVLTF.

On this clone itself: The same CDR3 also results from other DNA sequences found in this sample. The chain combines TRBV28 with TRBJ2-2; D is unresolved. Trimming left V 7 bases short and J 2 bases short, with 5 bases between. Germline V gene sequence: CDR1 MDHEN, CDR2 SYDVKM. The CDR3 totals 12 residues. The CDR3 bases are TGTGCCAGCACGCGAAACACCGGGGAGCTGTTTTTT. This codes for CASTRNTGELFF.

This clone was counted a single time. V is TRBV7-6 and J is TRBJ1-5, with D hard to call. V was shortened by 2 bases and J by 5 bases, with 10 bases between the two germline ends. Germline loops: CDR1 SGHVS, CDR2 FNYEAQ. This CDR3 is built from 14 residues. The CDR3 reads CASSLRSGHQPQHF. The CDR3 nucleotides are TGTGCCAGCAGCTTACGCTCGGGTCATCAGCCCCAGCATTTT.

The DNA for the CDR3 is TGTGCCAGCAGCTCCTACGGACAGAATTGGCCCGGCTACACCTTC. Translating it yields CASSSYGQNWPGYTF. This sequence joins TRBV7-3 and TRBJ1-2; tentatively, D is TRBD1 (6 bases). V shed 4 bases and J shed 8 bases, with 20 bases lying between them. Germline V gives CDR1 SGHTA, CDR2 FQGTGA. The CDR3 is made up of 15 amino acids.

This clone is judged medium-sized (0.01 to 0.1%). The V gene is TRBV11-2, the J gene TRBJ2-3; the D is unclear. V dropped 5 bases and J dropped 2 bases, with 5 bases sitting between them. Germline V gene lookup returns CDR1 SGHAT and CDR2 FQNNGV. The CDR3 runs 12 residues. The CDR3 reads CASSLFTDTQYF. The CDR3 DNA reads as TGTGCCAGCAGCCTATTCACAGATACGCAGTATTTT.

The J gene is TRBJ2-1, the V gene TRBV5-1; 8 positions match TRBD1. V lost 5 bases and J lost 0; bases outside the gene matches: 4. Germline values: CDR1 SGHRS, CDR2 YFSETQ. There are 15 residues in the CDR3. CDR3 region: CASRTGTGSYNEQFF. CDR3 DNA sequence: TGCGCCAGCAGGACCGGGACAGGCTCCTACAATGAGCAGTTCTTC.

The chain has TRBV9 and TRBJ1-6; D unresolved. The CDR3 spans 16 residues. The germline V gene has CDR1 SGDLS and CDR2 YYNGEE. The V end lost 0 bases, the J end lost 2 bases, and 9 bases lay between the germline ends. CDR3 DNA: TGTGCCAGCAGCGTAGAGCCATTGCCCTATAATTCACCCCTCCACTTT. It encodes CASSVEPLPYNSPLHF.

CDR3 region: CAWRDRGVNGYTF. DNA of the CDR3: TGTGCCTGGAGGGACAGGGGGGTAAATGGCTACACCTTC. This chain joins TRBV30 and TRBJ1-2; 10 bases line up with TRBD1. V lost 3 bases, J lost 6 bases, and 4 bases stayed unmatched. This CDR3 contains 13 residues. Germline values: CDR1 GTSNPN, CDR2 SVGIG (reference sequence).

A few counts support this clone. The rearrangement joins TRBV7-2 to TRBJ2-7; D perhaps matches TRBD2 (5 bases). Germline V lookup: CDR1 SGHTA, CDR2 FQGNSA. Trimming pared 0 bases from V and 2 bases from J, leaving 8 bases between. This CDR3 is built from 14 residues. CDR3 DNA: TGTGCCAGCAGCTTAGCGCTAGCCGCCTACGAGCAGTACTTC. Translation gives CASSLALAAYEQYF.

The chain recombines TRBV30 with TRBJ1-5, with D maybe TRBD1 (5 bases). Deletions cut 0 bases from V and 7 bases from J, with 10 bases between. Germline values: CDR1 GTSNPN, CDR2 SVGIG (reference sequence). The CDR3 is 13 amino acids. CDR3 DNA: TGTGCCTGGAGTGTCAGGGCGCAGCAGCCCCAGCATTTT. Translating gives CAWSVRAQQPQHF. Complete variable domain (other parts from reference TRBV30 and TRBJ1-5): SQTIHQWPATLVQPVGSPLSLECTVEGTSNPNLYWYRQAAGRGLQLLFYSVGIGQISSEVPQNLSASRPQDRQFILSSKKLLLSDSGFYLCAWSVRAQQPQHFGDGTRLSIL.

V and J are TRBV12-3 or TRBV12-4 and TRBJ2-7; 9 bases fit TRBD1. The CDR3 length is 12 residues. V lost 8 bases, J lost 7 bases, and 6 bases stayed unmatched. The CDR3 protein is CASAQGAGEQYF. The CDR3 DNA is TGTGCCAGCGCACAGGGGGCGGGAGAGCAGTACTTC.

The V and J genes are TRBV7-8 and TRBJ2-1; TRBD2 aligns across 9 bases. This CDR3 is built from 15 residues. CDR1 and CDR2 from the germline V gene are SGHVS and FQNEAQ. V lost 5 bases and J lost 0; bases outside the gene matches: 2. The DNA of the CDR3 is TGTGCCAGCAGCATTAGCGGGAGCTCCTACAATGAGCAGTTCTTC. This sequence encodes CASSISGSSYNEQFF.

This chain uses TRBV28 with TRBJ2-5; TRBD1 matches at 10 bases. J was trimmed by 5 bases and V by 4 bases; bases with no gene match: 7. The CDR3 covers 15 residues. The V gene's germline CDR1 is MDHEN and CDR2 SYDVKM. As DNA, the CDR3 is TGTGCCAGCAGTTCGATGACAGGGGGCTTTGAGACCCAGTACTTC. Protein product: CASSSMTGGFETQYF. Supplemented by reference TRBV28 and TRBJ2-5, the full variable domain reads DVKVTQSSRYLVKRTGEKVFLECVQDMDHENMFWYRQDPGLGLRLIYFSYDVKMKEKGDIPEGYSVSREKKERFSLILESASTNQTSMYLCASSSMTGGFETQYFGPGTRLLVL.

CDR3 sequence: CASSRPDSHHYGYTF. CDR3 DNA: TGTGCCAGCAGCCGGCCGGACAGCCATCACTATGGCTACACCTTC. The chain links TRBV5-4 to TRBJ1-2; D might be TRBD1 (6 bases). V lost 4 bases and J lost 3, with 16 bases in between. The CDR3 totals 15 residues. Germline assignment: CDR1 SGHNT and CDR2 YYREEE (reference sequence).

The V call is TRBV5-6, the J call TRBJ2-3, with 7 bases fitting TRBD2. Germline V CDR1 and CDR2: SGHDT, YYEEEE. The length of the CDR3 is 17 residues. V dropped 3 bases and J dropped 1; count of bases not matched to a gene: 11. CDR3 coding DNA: TGTGCCAGCAGCTACGGGGGGAGCGGCGCTGGCACAGATACGCAGTATTTT. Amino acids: CASSYGGSGAGTDTQYF.

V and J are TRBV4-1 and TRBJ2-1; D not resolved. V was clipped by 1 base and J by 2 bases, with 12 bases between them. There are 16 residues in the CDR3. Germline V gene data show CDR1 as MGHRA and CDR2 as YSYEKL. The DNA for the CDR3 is TGCGCCAGCAGCCAAGGGCTGCAACGAACCTACAATGAGCAGTTCTTC. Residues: CASSQGLQRTYNEQFF.